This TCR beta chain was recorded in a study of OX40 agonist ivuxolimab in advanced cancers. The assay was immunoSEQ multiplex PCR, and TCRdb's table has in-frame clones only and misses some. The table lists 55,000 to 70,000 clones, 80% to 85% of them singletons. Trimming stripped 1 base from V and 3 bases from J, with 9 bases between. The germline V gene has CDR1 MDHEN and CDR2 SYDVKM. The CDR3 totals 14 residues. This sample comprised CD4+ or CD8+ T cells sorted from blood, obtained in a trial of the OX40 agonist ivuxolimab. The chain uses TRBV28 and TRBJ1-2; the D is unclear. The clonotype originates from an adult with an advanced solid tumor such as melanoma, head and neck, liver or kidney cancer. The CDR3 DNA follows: TGTGCCAGCAGTTTATATTTCAGAGACTATGGCTACACCTTC. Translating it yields CASSLYFRDYGYTF.